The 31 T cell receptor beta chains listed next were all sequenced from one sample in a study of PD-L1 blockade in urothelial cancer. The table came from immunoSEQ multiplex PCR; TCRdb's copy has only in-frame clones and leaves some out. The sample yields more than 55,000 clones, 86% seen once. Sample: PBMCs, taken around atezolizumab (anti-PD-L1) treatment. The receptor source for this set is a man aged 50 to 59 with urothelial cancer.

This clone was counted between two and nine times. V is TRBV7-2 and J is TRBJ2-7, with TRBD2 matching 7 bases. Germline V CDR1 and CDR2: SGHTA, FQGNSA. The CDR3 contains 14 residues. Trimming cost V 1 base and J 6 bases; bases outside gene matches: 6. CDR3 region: CASSLGLAVTEQYF. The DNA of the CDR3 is TGTGCCAGCAGCTTAGGACTAGCTGTAACCGAGCAGTACTTC.

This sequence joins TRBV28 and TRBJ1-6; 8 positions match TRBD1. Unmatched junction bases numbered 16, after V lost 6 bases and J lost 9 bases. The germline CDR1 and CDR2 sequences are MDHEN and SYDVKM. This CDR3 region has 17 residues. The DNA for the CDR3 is TGTGCCAGCAGCCCCGGACAGGGAGCCCTTATAGGTTCACCCCTCCACTTT. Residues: CASSPGQGALIGSPLHF.

CDR3 DNA sequence: TGTGCCAGCAGCTTAGCGGGGGGAGAGCAGTACTTC. Its translation: CASSLAGGEQYF. The chain combines TRBV7-6 with TRBJ2-7; possibly TRBD2 for D (6 bases). This CDR3 has 12 residues. V gave up 0 bases and J gave up 7 bases, with 7 bases separating them. Germline loops: CDR1 SGHVS, CDR2 FNYEAQ.

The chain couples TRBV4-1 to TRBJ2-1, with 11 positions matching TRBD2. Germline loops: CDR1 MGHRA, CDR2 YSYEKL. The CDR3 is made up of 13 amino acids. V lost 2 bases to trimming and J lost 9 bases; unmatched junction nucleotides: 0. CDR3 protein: CASSQTSGSEQFF. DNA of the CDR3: TGCGCCAGCAGCCAAACTAGCGGGAGTGAGCAGTTCTTC.

In DNA, the CDR3 is TGTGCCAGTAGTCTGCACAAACAGGAACACTATGGCTACACCTTC. Its protein is CASSLHKQEHYGYTF. The chain uses TRBV19 and TRBJ1-2, with D tentatively TRBD1 (5 bases). The germline CDR1 and CDR2 sequences are LNHDA and SQIVND (reference sequence). The ends were cut back, 5 bases at V and 3 bases at J, with 16 bases in the middle. This CDR3 is built from 15 residues.

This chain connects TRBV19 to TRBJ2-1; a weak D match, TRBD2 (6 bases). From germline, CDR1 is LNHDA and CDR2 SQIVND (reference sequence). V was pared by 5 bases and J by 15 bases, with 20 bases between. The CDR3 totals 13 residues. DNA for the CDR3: TGTGCCAGTAGTCCGTCGGAGACTAGAAGAGGGTTCTTC. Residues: CASSPSETRRGFF.

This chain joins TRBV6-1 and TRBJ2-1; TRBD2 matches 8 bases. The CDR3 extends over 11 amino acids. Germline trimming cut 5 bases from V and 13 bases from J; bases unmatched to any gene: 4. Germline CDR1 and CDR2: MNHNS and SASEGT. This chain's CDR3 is CASSPGTSQFF. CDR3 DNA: TGTGCCAGCAGTCCCGGGACTAGTCAGTTCTTC.

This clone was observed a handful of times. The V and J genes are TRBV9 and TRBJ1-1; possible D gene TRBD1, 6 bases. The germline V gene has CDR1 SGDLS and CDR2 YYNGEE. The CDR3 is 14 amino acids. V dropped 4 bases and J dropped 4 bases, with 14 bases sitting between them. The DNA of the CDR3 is TGTGCCAGCAGCACCAGGGGCGAGGGCACTGAAGCTTTCTTT. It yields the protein CASSTRGEGTEAFF.

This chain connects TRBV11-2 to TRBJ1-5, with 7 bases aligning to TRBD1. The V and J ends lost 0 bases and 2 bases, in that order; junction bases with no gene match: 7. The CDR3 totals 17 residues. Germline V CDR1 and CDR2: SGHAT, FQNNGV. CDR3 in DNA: TGTGCCAGCAGCTTAGAGGGAAGACAGGGCCGCAATCAGCCCCAGCATTTT. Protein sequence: CASSLEGRQGRNQPQHF.

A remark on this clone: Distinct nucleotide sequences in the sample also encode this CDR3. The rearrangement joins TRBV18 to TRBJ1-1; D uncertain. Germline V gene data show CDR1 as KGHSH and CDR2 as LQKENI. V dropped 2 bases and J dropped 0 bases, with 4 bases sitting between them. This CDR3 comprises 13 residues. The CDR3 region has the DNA TGTGCCAGCTCACCATCCATGAACACTGAAGCTTTCTTT. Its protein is CASSPSMNTEAFF.

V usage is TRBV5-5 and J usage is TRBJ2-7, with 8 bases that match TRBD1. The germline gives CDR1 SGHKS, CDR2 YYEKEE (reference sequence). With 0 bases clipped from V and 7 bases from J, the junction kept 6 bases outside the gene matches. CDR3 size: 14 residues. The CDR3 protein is CASSLGGQGQEQYF. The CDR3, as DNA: TGTGCCAGCAGCTTGGGAGGACAGGGTCAGGAGCAGTACTTC.

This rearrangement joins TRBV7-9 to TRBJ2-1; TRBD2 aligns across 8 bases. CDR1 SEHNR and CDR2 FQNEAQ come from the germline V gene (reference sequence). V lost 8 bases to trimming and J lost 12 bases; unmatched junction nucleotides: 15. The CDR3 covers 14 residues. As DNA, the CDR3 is TGTGCCAGCGCTACTACGGGAACTGCGGGGGGGCAGTTCTTC. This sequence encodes CASATTGTAGGQFF.

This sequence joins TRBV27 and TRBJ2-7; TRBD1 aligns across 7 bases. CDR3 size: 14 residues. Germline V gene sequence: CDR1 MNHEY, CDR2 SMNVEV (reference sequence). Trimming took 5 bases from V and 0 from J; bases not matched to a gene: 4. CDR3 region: CASSQDRHSYEQYF. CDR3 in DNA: TGTGCCAGCAGTCAGGACAGGCACTCCTACGAGCAGTACTTC.

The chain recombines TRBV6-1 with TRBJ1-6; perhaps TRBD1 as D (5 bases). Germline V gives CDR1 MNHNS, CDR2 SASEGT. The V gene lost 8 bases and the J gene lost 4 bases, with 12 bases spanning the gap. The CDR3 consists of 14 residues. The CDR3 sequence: CASSGRDYNSPLHF. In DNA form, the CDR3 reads TGTGCCAGCTCGGGCAGGGATTATAATTCACCCCTCCACTTT.

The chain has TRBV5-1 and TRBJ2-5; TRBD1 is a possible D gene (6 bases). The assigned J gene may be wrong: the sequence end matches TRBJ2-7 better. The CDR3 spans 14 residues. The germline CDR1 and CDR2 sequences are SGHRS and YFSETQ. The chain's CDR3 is CASSLGVQGYEQYF. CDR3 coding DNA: TGCGCCAGCAGCTTGGGTGTTCAGGGGTACGAGCAGTACTTC.

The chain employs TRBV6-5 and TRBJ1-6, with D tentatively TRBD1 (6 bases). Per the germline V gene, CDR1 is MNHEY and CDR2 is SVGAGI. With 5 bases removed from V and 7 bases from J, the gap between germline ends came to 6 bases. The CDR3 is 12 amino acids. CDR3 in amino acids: CASSRGNSPLHF. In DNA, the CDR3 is TGTGCCAGCAGTAGGGGGAATTCACCCCTCCACTTT.

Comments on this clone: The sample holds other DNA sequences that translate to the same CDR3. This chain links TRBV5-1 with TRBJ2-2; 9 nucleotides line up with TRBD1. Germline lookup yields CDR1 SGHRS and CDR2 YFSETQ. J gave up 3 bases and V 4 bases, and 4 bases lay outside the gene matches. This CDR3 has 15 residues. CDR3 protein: CASSPRTGDTGELFF. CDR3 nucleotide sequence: TGCGCCAGCAGCCCGAGGACAGGGGACACCGGGGAGCTGTTTTTT.

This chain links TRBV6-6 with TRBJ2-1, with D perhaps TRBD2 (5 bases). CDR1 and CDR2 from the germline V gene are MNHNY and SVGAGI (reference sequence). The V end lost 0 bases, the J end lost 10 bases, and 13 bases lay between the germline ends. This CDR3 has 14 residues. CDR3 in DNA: TGTGCCAGCAGTTACTCGAGAGGACTCAAGGAGCAGTTCTTC. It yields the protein CASSYSRGLKEQFF.

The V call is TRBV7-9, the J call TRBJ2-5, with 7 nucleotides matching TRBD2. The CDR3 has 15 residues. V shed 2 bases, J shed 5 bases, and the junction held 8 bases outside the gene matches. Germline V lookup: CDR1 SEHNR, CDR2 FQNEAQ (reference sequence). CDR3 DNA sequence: TGTGCCAGCAGCTTAACGTGGGGAGGGCTGGAGACCCAGTACTTC. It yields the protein CASSLTWGGLETQYF.

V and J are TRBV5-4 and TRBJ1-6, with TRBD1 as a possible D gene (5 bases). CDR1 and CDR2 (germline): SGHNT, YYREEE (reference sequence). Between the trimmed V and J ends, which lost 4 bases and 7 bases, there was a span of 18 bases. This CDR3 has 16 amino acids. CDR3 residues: CASSPGHTETNSPLHF. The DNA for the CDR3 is TGTGCCAGCAGCCCCGGACACACGGAAACGAATTCACCCCTCCACTTT.

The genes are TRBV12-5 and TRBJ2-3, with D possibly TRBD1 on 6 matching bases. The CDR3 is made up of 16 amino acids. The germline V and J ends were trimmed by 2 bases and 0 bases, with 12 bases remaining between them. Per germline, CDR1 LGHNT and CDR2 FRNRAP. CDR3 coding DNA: TGTGCTAGTGGTTTGATACTAGGACAGAGCACAGATACGCAGTATTTT. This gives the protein CASGLILGQSTDTQYF.

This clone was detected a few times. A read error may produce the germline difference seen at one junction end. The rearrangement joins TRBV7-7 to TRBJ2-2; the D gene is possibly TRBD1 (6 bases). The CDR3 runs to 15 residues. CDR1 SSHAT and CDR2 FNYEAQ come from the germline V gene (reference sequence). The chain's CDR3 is CASSPGTTNTGELFF. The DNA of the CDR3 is TGTGCTAGCAGCCCCGGGACAACGAACACCGGGGAGCTGTTTTTT.

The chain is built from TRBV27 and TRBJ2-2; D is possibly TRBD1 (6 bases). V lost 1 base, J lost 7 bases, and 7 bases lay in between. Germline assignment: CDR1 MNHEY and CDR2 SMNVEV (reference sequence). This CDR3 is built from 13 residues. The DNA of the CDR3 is TGTGCCAGCAGTTTATGGACAGACGGGGAGCTGTTTTTT. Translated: CASSLWTDGELFF.

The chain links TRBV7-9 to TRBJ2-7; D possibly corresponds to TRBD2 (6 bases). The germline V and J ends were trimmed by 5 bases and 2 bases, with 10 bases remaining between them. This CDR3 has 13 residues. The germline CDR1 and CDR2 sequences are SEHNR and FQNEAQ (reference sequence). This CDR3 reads CASSRGNPYEQYF. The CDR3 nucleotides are TGTGCCAGCAGCCGGGGGAATCCCTACGAGCAGTACTTC.

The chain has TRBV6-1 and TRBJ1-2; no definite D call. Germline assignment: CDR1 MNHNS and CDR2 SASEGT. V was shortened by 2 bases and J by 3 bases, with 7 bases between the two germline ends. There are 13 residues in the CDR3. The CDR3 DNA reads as TGTGCCAGCAGTGAACGGGGATACTATGGCTACACCTTC. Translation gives CASSERGYYGYTF.

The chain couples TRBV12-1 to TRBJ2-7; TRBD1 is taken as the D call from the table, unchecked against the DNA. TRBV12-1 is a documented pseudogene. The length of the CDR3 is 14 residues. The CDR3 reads CASSFGSGRDEQYF. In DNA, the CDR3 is TGTGCCAGCAGCTTTGGTTCTGGCAGGGACGAGCAGTACTTC.

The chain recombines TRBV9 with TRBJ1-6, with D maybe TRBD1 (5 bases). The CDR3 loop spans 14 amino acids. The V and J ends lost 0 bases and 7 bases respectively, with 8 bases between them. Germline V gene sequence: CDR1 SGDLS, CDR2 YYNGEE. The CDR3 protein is CASSVAGANSPLHF. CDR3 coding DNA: TGTGCCAGCAGCGTAGCTGGGGCGAATTCACCCCTCCACTTT. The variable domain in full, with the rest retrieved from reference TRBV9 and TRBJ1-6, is DSGVTQTPKHLITATGQRVTLRCSPRSGDLSVYWYQQSLDQGLQFLIQYYNGEERAKGNILERFSAQQFPDLHSELNLSSLELGDSALYFCASSVAGANSPLHFGNGTRLTVT.

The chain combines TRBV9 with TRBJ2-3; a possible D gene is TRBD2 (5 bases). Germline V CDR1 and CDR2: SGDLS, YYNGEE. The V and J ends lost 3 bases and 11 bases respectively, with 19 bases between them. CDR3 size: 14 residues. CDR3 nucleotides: TGTGCCAGCAGCGGACCTCTAGCTGGGCGAGGGCAGTATTTT. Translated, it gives CASSGPLAGRGQYF.

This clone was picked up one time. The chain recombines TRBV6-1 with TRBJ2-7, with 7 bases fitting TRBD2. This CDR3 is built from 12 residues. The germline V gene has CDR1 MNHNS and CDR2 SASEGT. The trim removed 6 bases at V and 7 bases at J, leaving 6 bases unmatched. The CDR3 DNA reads TGTGCCAGCAGAGCGGGGCGGGGGGAGCAGTACTTC. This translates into CASRAGRGEQYF.

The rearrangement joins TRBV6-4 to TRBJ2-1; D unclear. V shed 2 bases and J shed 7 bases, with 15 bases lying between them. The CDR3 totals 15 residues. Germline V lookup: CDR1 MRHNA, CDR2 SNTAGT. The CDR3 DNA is TGTGCCAGCAGTGACCTTTCGGGTGTTGGGAATGAGCAGTTCTTC. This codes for CASSDLSGVGNEQFF.

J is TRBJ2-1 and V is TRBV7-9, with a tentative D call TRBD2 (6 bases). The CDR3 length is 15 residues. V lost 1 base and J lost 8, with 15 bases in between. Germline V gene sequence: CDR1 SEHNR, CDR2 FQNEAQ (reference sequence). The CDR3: CASSLGGMLADEQFF. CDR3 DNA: TGTGCCAGCAGCTTAGGCGGGATGCTAGCCGATGAGCAGTTCTTC.